Here is one T cell receptor (beta chain) with its context. The sample belongs to a study of cytomegalovirus exposure and HLA in healthy donors. Germline lookup yields CDR1 SGHAT and CDR2 FQNNGV. The CDR3 has 15 residues. J was trimmed by 6 bases and V by 0 bases; bases with no gene match: 6. The PCR was carried out with 60 Vbeta primers and 13 Jbeta primers. Some clones are missing from TCRdb's copy, which holds only in-frame ones; the method was immunoSEQ multiplex PCR. The sample carries 150,000 to 200,000 clones, over 70% recorded once. The chain combines TRBV11-2 with TRBJ2-5, with 8 positions matching TRBD1. This clonotype was sampled from a man under 40 in good health and CMV-seronegative. The sequencing input was PBMCs. DNA of the CDR3: TGTGCCAGCAGCTTAGACCCAGGGGGCGGAAAGACCCAGTACTTC. Translating gives CASSLDPGGGKTQYF.